The source of this T cell receptor (beta chain) is a study of identical twins. Overall study results and limits: Interpretation of the results relied on cross-sectional statistical analysis and not on following the same donors.

The CDR3 length is 13 residues. With 4 bases removed from V and 4 bases from J, the gap between germline ends came to 9 bases. CDR1 and CDR2 (germline): LGHNA, YSLEER. This clonotype was recorded a few times. Its antigen is unidentified. TCRdb reprocessed the 5' RACE reads via MiXCR and lists one record per CDR3 protein. The data contain under 800,000 distinct CDR3 sequences, less than 25% of them singletons. These data also formed part of another study, on T cells expressing NK-cell markers. That work contributes: Whether expanded NKG2C+ T cell clones were HCMV specific stayed uncertain.

The sequencing input was PBMCs. The V gene is TRBV4-3, the J gene TRBJ2-3; D remains ambiguous. The TCR comes from a woman aged 18-29 years in good health. CDR3 residues: CASSPWASDTQYF. CDR3 DNA sequence: TGCGCCAGCAGCCCCTGGGCGTCAGATACGCAGTATTTT.